The clone carrying this T cell receptor beta chain has just a few counts. This specimen comes from a study of T-cell memory formation after mild COVID-19. With constant-segment primers, 5'RACE yielded cDNA libraries of TCR alpha and TCR beta that carried sample barcodes and UMIs. Via MiXCR, TCRdb re-called the 5' RACE reads, giving one row per CDR3 protein. Of 300,000 to 400,000 distinct CDR3 sequences in the sample, 25% to 30% were seen once. Sequenced material: PBMCs or a T cell subset sorted from them (not recorded which). The clonotype comes from an adult woman who had mild COVID-19 (a few samples of this study predate the infection). Cell type and time point are not known.

CDR3 bases: TGCAGTGCTAGACCATTAGGGGGCGGGTATAATTCACCCCTCCACTTT. Translated, it gives CSARPLGGGYNSPLHF. V usage is TRBV20-1 and J usage is TRBJ1-6, with TRBD1 matching 7 bases. Trimming took 2 bases from V and 4 from J; bases not matched to a gene: 8. This CDR3 comprises 16 residues. Germline V gene sequence: CDR1 DFQATT, CDR2 SNEGSKA (reference sequence).